The present TCR beta chain was sequenced within a study of PD-L1 blockade in urothelial cancer. Each PCR received spiked synthetic TCR analog templates. Sequencing used immunoSEQ multiplex PCR; TCRdb keeps in-frame clones, though not all of them. The sample contains tens of thousands of clones, approximately 85% of which appear only once. Described time point: peripheral blood 6 weeks after treatment start. The CDR3 consists of 15 residues. The V and J ends lost 5 bases and 8 bases, in that order; junction bases with no gene match: 12. CDR1 and CDR2 (germline): SEHNR, FQNEAQ (reference sequence). The specimen was PBMCs, collected around atezolizumab (anti-PD-L1) treatment. The TCR originated in a man in his fifties with urothelial cancer. This chain joins TRBV7-9 and TRBJ2-1, with 7 bases aligning to TRBD2. The DNA for the CDR3 is TGTGCCAGCAGCCCTTCGGGGGAGGGCGGGCATGAGCAGTTCTTC. Its translation is CASSPSGEGGHEQFF.